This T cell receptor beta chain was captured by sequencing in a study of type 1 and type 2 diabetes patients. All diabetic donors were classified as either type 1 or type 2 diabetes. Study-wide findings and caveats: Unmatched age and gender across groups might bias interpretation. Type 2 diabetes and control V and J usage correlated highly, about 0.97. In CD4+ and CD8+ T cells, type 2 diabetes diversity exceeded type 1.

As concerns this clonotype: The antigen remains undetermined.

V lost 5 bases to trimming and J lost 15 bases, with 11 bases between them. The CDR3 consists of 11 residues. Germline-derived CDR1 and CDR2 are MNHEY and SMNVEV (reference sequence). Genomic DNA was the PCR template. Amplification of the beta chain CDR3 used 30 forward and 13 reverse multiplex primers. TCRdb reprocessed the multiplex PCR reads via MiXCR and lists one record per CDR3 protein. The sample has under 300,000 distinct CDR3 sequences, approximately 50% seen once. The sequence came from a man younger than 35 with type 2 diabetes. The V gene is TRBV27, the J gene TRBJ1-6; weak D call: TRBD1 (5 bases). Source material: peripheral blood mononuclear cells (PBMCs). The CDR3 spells CASSKGPYLHF. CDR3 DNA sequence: TGTGCCAGCAGTAAGGGGCCGTACCTCCACTTT.